The present TCR beta chain was sequenced within a study of prognosis after radiotherapy for stage I lung cancer. V was pared by 5 bases and J by 3 bases, with 3 bases of the junction left unmatched. Germline V gene sequence: CDR1 SGHAT, CDR2 FQNNGV. CDR3 length: 13 amino acids. TCR beta CDR3 amplification from genomic DNA was performed by two-round multiplex PCR. The authors ran first-round PCR with primers specific to each TRBV and TRBJ gene. Via MiXCR, TCRdb re-called the multiplex PCR reads, giving one row per CDR3 protein. The sample records more than 15,000 distinct CDR3 sequences, about three fifths being singletons.

The sample consisted of PBMCs, taken before or after stereotactic body radiation therapy (not recorded which). The chain links TRBV11-2 to TRBJ2-7; 8 nucleotides agree with TRBD1. The source is a donor older than 45 with non-small cell lung cancer. The CDR3 reads CASSPGQDYEQYF. Here the CDR3 DNA reads TGTGCCAGCAGCCCGGGACAGGACTACGAGCAGTACTTC.